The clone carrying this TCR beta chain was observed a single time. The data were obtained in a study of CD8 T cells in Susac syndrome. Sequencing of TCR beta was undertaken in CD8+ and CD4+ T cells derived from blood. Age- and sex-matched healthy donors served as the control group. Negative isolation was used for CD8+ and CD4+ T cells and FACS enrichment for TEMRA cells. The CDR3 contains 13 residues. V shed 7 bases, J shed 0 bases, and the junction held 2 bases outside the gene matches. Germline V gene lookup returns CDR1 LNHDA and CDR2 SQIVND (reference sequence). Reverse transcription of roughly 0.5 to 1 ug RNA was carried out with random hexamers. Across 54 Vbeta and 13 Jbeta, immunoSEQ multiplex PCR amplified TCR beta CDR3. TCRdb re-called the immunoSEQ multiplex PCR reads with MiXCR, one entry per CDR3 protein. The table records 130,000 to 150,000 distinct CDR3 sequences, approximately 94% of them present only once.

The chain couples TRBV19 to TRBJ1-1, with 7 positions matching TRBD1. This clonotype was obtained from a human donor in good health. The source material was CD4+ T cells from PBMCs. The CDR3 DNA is TGTGCCAGTAATCAGGGGGTGAACACTGAAGCTTTCTTT. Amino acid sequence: CASNQGVNTEAFF.